This T cell receptor (beta chain) was documented in a study of CD8 T cells in Susac syndrome. It was with random hexamers that about 0.45 to 1 ug RNA was reverse transcribed. One entry per CDR3 protein, called by TCRdb with MiXCR from the immunoSEQ multiplex PCR reads. The sample has about 130,000 distinct CDR3 sequences; about 93% are singletons. Germline lookup yields CDR1 MRHNA and CDR2 SNTAGT. The CDR3 extends over 14 amino acids. Trimming at V came to 3 bases and at J to 7 bases, leaving 5 bases not matched to a gene. The chain recombines TRBV6-4 with TRBJ2-2; TRBD1 matches at 7 bases. The sample taken for sequencing was CD8+ T cells from PBMCs. This receptor was identified in a human donor with Susac syndrome. The DNA of the CDR3 is TGTGCCAGCAGTGAAGACAGGGACAGCGGGGAGCTGTTTTTT. This codes for CASSEDRDSGELFF.